This T cell receptor beta chain was sequenced during a study of cytomegalovirus exposure and HLA in healthy donors. Study-level findings and limits: V segments that were indistinguishable, TRBV6-2 and TRBV6-3 among them, were omitted from analysis. For TCR beta chains, V- and J-gene trimming was later linked to a missense DCLRE1C variant. Specificity of three CMV-associated chains for CMV antigens was verified in vitro. The study recorded over 150 TCR beta chains that were cytomegalovirus-associated.

Comments on this clone: The target antigen is unknown.

PCR amplification relied on 60 Vbeta primers (plus 13 Jbeta primers). Repertoires were generated with immunoSEQ multiplex PCR, while TCRdb's copy carries only in-frame clones and drops some. The sample consists of around 200,000 clones, more than 60% of them appearing once. V trimming: 6 bases; J trimming: 9 bases; junction bases outside the gene matches: 7. The CDR3 totals 13 residues. Germline lookup yields CDR1 MNHNY and CDR2 SVGAGI (reference sequence). Input material: PBMCs. The source of this sequence is a man in his forties or fifties in good health and CMV-seronegative. The J gene is TRBJ2-7, the V gene TRBV6-6, with 11 bases lining up with TRBD2. CDR3 DNA sequence: TGTGCCAGCAGGGTAGCGGGGGGGTCCGGGCAGTACTTC. This codes for CASRVAGGSGQYF.